This TCR beta chain is drawn from a study of T cells in Graves' hyperthyroidism and ophthalmopathy. Study details: Before any treatment, at initial diagnosis, peripheral blood was collected.

TCR beta CDR3 region amplification was performed from RNA transcripts. TCR CDR3 underwent first-round RT-PCR with the HTBI primer set. TCRdb redid the calling of the multiplex PCR reads with MiXCR, one entry per CDR3 protein. The sample has some 510,000 distinct CDR3 sequences, less than 25% seen once; the top ten hold around 27%. Ten or more counts support this clonotype. Across 18 months, stable Graves' hyperthyroidism was marked by no progression to ophthalmopathy. PBMCs stemmed from approximately 10 ml fresh peripheral blood. The CDR3 contains 14 residues. V was shortened by 0 bases and J by 4 bases, with 6 bases between the two germline ends.

The source is a man aged 18 to 29 with Graves' hyperthyroidism. The J gene is TRBJ2-2, the V gene TRBV12-3 or TRBV12-4; the D call may be TRBD1 or TRBD2 (5 bases each). Specimen: blood. Written as DNA, the CDR3 is TGTGCCAGCAGTTTAGCGGGACCCACCGGGGAGCTGTTTTTT. Amino acids: CASSLAGPTGELFF.